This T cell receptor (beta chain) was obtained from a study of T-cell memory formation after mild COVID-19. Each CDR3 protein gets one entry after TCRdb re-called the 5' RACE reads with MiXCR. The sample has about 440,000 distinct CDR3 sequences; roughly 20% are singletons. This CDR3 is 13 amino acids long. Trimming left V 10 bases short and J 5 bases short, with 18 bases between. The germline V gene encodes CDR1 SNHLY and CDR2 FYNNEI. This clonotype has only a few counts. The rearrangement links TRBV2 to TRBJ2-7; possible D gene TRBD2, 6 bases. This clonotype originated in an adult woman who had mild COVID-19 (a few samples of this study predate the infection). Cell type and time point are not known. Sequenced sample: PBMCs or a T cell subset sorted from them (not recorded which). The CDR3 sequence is CATQWLAIDEQYF. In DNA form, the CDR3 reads TGTGCCACCCAGTGGCTAGCGATTGACGAGCAGTACTTC. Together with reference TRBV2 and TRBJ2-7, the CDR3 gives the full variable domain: EPEVTQTPSHQVTQMGQEVILRCVPISNHLYFYWYRQILGQKVEFLVSFYNNEISEKSEIFDDQFSVERPDGSNFTLKIRSTKLEDSAMYFCATQWLAIDEQYFGPGTRLTVT.